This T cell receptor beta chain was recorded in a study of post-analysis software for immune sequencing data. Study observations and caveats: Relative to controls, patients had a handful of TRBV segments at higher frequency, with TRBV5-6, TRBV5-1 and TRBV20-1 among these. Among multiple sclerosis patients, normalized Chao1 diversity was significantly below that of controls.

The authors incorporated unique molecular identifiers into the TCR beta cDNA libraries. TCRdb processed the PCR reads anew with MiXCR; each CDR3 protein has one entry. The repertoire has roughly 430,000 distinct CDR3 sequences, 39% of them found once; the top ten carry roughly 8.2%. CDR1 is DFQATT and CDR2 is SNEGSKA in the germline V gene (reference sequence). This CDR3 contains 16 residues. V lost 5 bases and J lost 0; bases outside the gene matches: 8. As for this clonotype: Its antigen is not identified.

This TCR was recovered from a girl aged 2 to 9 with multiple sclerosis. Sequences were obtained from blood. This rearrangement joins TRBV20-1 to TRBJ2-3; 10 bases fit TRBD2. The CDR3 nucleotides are TGCAGTGCTCAAGGACTAGCGGCTTCTAGCACAGATACGCAGTATTTT. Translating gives CSAQGLAASSTDTQYF.